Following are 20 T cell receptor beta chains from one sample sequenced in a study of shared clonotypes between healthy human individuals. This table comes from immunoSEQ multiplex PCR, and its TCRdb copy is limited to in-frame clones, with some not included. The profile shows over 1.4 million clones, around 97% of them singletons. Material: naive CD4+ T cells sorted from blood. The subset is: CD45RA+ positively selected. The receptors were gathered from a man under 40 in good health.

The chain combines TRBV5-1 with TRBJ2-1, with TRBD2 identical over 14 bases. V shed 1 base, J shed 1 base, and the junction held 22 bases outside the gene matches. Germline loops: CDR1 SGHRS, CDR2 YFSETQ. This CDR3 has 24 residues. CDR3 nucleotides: TGCGCCAGCAGCTTGCCGGGACCGAGAACTCGGACTAGCGGGAGGCCGCATTCCTACAATGAGCAGTTCTTC. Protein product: CASSLPGPRTRTSGRPHSYNEQFF.

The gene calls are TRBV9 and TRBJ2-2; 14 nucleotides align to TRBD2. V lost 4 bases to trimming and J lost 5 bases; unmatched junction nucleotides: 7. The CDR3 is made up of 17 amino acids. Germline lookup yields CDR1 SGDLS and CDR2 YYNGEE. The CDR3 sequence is CASSTEGLAGVTGELFF. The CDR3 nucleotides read TGTGCCAGCAGCACAGAGGGACTAGCGGGAGTAACCGGGGAGCTGTTTTTT.

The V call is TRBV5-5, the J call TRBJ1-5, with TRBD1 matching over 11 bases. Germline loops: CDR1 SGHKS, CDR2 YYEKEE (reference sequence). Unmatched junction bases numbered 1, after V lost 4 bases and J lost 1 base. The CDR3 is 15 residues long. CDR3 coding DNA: TGTGCCAGCAGCCGGACAGGGGGCAGCAATCAGCCCCAGCATTTT. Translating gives CASSRTGGSNQPQHF.

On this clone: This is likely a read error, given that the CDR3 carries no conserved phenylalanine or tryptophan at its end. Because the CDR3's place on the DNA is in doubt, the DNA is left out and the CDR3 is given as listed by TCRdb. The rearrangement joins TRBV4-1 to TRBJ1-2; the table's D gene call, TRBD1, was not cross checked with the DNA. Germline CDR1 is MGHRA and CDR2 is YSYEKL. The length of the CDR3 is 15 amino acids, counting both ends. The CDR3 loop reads CASSQQPREGQALQI.

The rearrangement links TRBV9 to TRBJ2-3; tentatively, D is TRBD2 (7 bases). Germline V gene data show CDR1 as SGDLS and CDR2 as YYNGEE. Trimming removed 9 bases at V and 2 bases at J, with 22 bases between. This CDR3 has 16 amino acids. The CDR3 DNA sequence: TGTGCCATCATGAGGGGGGGCCCGGATTACACAGATACGCAGTATTTT. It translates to CAIMRGGPDYTDTQYF.

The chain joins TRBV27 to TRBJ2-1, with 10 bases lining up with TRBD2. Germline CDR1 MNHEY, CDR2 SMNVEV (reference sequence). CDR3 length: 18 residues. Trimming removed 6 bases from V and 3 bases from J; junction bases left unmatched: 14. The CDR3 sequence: CASRPGWLAGEGYNEQFF. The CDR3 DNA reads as TGTGCCAGCAGGCCGGGCTGGCTAGCGGGAGAAGGCTACAATGAGCAGTTCTTC.

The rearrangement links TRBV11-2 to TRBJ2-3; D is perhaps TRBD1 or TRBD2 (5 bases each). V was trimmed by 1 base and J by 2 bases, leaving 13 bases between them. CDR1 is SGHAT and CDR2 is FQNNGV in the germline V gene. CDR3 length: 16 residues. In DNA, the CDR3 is TGTGCCAGCAGCTTAGTTCTGGGGGAACTCACAGATACGCAGTATTTT. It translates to CASSLVLGELTDTQYF.

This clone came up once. In nucleotides, the CDR3 is TGTGCCAGCAGCGTAGAACCAGGGGGCAGCTATGGCTACACCTTC. Amino acids: CASSVEPGGSYGYTF. The V and J genes are TRBV9 and TRBJ1-2; the match to TRBD1 covers 8 bases. The V and J ends lost 0 bases and 4 bases, in that order; junction bases with no gene match: 5. Per germline, CDR1 SGDLS and CDR2 YYNGEE. The CDR3 is made up of 15 amino acids.

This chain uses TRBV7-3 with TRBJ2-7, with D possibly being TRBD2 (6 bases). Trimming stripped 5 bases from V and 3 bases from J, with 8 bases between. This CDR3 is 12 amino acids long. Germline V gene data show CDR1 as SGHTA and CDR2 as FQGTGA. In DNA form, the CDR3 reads TGTGCCAGCAGCGGAGGGTACTACGAGCAGTACTTC. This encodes CASSGGYYEQYF.

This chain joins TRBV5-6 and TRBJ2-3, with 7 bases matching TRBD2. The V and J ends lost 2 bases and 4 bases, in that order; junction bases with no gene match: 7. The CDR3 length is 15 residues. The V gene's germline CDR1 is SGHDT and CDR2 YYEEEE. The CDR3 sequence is CASSFRGRGPDTQYF. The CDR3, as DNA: TGTGCCAGCAGCTTTCGGGGGAGGGGCCCAGATACGCAGTATTTT.

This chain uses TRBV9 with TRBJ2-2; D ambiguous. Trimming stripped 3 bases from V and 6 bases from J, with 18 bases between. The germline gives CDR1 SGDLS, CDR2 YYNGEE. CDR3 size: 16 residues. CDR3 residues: CASSAQLRTRPGELFF. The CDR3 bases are TGTGCCAGCAGCGCCCAACTACGGACCCGCCCCGGGGAGCTGTTTTTT.

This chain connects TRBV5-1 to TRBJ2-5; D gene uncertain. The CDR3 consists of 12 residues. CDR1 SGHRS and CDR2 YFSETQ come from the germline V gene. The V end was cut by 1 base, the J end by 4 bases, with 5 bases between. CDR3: CASSLISETQYF. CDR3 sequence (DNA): TGCGCCAGCAGCTTGATATCAGAGACCCAGTACTTC.

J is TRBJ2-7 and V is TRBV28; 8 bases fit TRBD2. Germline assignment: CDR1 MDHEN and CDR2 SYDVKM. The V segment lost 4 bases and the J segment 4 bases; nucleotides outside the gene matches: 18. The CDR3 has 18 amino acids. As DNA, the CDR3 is TGTGCCAGCAGTTCCCACTCATTTATTGGCGGGAGGCTTTACGAGCAGTACTTC. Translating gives CASSSHSFIGGRLYEQYF. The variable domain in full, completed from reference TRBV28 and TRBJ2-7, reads DVKVTQSSRYLVKRTGEKVFLECVQDMDHENMFWYRQDPGLGLRLIYFSYDVKMKEKGDIPEGYSVSREKKERFSLILESASTNQTSMYLCASSSHSFIGGRLYEQYFGPGTRLTVT.

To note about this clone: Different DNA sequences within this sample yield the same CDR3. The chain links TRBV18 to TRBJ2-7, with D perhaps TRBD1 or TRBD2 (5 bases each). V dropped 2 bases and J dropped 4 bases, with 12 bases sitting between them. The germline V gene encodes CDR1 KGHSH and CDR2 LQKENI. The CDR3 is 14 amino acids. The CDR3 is CASSPTGGGYEQYF. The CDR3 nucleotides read TGTGCCAGCTCACCAACAGGAGGTGGGTACGAGCAGTACTTC.

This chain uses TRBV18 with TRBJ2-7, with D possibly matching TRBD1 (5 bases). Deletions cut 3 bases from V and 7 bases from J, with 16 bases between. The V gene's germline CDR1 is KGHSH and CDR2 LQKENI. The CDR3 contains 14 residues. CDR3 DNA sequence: TGTGCCAGCTCACCGACATGGCAGGGTGGTGAGCAGTACTTC. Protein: CASSPTWQGGEQYF.

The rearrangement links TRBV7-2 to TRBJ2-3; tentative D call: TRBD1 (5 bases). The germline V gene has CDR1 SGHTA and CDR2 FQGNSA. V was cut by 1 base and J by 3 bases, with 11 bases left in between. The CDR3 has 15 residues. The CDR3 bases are TGTGCCAGCAGCTTAGTGGGCAGGGAAACAGATACGCAGTATTTT. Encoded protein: CASSLVGRETDTQYF. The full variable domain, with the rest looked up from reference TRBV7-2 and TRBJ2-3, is GAGVSQSPSNKVTEKGKDVELRCDPISGHTALYWYRQSLGQGLEFLIYFQGNSAPDKSGLPSDRFSAERTGGSVSTLTIQRTQQEDSAVYLCASSLVGRETDTQYFGPGTRLTVL.

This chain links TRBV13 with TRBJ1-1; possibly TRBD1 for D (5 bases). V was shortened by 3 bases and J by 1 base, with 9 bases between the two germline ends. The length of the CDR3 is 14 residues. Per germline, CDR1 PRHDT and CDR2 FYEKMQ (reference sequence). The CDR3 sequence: CASSFARANTEAFF. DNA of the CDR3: TGTGCCAGCAGCTTCGCCAGGGCGAACACTGAAGCTTTCTTT.

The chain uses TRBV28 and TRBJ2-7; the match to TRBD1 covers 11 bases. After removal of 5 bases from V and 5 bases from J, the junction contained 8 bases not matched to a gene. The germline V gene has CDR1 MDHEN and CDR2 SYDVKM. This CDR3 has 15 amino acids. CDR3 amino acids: CASSTPGQGADEQYF. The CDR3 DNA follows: TGTGCCAGCAGTACCCCCGGACAGGGGGCGGACGAGCAGTACTTC.

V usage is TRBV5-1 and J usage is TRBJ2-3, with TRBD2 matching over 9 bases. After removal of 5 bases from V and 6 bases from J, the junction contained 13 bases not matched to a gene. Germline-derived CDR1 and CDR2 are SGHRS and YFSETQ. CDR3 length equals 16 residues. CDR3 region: CASRVGLAPNSDTQYF. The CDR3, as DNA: TGCGCCAGCAGGGTGGGACTAGCCCCGAACTCGGATACGCAGTATTTT.

The CDR3 protein is CAYAGGRGLNEKLFF. The CDR3 DNA reads TGTGCCTATGCTGGGGGCCGCGGGCTTAATGAAAAACTGTTTTTT. V is TRBV30 and J is TRBJ1-4; D perhaps matches TRBD1 (6 bases). The CDR3 spans 15 residues. Looked up from germline, CDR1 is GTSNPN and CDR2 is SVGIG (reference sequence). The germline V and J ends were trimmed by 7 bases and 4 bases, with 19 bases remaining between them.